The TCR beta chain under discussion was sequenced for a study of identical twins. This clonotype was seen ten or more times. What it binds is not known. The junction had 1 base not matched to a gene; V was cut back by 0 bases and J by 1 base. CDR3 size: 14 residues. Germline V gene lookup returns CDR1 SGHRS and CDR2 YFSETQ. Overall study findings and caveats: Weaker excess sharing between twins was seen in beta out-of-frame sequences.

Template switching added a universal primer site; cDNA carried unique molecular identifiers. Each CDR3 protein is one row after TCRdb ran MiXCR on the 5' RACE reads. The table shows hundreds of thousands of distinct CDR3 sequences, with less than 10% occurring only once. The sample also formed part of further work on yellow fever vaccine responses in identical twins.

The TCR sequence derives from a woman between 18 and 29 years old in good health. The chain joins TRBV5-1 to TRBJ2-7; 7 bases fit TRBD2. The material sequenced was PBMCs. The CDR3 here is CASSLEAGSYEQYF. CDR3 sequence (DNA): TGCGCCAGCAGCTTGGAAGCGGGGTCCTACGAGCAGTACTTC. Full variable domain (missing parts from reference TRBV5-1 and TRBJ2-7): KAGVTQTPRYLIKTRGQQVTLSCSPISGHRSVSWYQQTPGQGLQFLFEYFSETQRNKGNFPGRFSGRQFSNSRSEMNVSTLELGDSALYLCASSLEAGSYEQYFGPGTRLTVT.